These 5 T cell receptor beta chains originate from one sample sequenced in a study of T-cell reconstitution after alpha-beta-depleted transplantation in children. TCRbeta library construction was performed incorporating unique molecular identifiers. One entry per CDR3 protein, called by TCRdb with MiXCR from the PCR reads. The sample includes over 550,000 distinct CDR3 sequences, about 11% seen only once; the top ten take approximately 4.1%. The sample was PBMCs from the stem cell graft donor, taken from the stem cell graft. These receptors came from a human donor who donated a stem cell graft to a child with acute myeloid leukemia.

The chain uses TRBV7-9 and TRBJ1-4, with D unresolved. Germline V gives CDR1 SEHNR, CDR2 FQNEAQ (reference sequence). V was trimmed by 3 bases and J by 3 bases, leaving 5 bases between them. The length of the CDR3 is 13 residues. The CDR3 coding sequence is TGTGCCAGCAGCTTCAATCCTAATGAAAAACTGTTTTTT. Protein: CASSFNPNEKLFF.

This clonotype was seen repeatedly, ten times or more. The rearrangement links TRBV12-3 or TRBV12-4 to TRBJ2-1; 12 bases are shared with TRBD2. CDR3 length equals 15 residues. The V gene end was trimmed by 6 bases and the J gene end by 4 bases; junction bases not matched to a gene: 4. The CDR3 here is CASRGLAGTYNEQFF. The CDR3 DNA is TGTGCCAGCAGGGGACTAGCGGGCACTTACAATGAGCAGTTCTTC.

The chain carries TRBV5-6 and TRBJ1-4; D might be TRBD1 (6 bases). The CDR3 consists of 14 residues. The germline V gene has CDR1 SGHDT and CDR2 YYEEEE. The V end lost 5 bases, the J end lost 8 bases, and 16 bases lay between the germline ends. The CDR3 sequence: CASSTDSLDEKLFF. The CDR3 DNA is TGTGCCAGCAGTACGGACAGCTTAGACGAAAAACTGTTTTTT.

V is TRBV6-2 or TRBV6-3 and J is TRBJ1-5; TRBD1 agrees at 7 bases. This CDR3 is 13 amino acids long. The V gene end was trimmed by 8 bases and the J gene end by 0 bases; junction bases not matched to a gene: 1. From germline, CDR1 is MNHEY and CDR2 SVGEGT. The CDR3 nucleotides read TGTGCCAGCGGGACAGTTAGCAATCAGCCCCAGCATTTT. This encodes CASGTVSNQPQHF.

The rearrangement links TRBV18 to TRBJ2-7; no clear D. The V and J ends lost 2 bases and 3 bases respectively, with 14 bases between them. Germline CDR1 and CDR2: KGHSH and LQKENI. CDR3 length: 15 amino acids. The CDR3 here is CASSPSTPKGYEQYF. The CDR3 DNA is TGTGCCAGCTCACCAAGTACACCCAAGGGCTACGAGCAGTACTTC.